Following are 6 T cell receptor beta chains from one sample sequenced in a study of graft-versus-host responses after intestinal transplantation. Profiled with immunoSEQ multiplex PCR; TCRdb holds only in-frame clones, not every one. In the table there are around 23,000 clones, just under 95% of which are singletons. Material: PBMCs, obtained nearly 31 days after intestinal transplant. Every receptor here comes from a human patient who received an intestinal transplant, so some T cells may come from the graft donor.

The genes are TRBV4-1 and TRBJ2-3; D remains ambiguous. Germline loops: CDR1 MGHRA, CDR2 YSYEKL. The CDR3 spans 13 residues. V shed 0 bases and J shed 5 bases, with 6 bases lying between them. The CDR3 loop is CASSQERRDTQYF. The CDR3 bases are TGCGCCAGCAGCCAAGAGAGGCGAGATACGCAGTATTTT.

The chain employs TRBV7-8 and TRBJ2-5; 8 bases are shared with TRBD1. V shed 5 bases and J 5 bases; nucleotides not matched to a gene: 7. Per germline, CDR1 SGHVS and CDR2 FQNEAQ. CDR3 length: 14 residues. The CDR3 nucleotides read TGTGCCAGCAGCACGGACAGGGTGGGGGAGACCCAGTACTTC. Protein product: CASSTDRVGETQYF.

The chain has TRBV11-2 and TRBJ2-1; 10 positions agree with TRBD2. With 4 bases clipped from V and 4 bases from J, the junction kept 16 bases outside the gene matches. CDR3 length: 19 residues. Germline CDR1 reads SGHAT; CDR2 reads FQNNGV. CDR3 sequence (DNA): TGTGCCAGCAGCTCAAAGGTTAGCGGGAGGCACCTAGTATACAATGAGCAGTTCTTC. As protein: CASSSKVSGRHLVYNEQFF.

This clone was found once. Written as DNA, the CDR3 is TGTGCCATCAGTGAGAGAGACCAAGAGACCCAGTACTTC. Amino acid sequence: CAISERDQETQYF. The chain employs TRBV10-3 and TRBJ2-5; D unclear. CDR1 is ENHRY, CDR2 SYGVKD, per germline. This CDR3 region has 13 residues. V lost 2 bases and J lost 0, with 4 bases in between.

V gene TRBV18 combines with J gene TRBJ1-3; tentatively, D is TRBD1 (6 bases). The V end lost 2 bases, the J end lost 2 bases, and 13 bases lay between the germline ends. In germline, CDR1 is KGHSH, CDR2 LQKENI. The CDR3 covers 16 residues. The CDR3 region is CASSPVRQVPGNTIYF. CDR3 in DNA: TGTGCCAGCTCACCAGTACGACAGGTCCCTGGAAACACCATATATTTT.

The chain combines TRBV5-5 with TRBJ2-7; TRBD2 is a possible D gene (6 bases). The length of the CDR3 is 14 residues. With 0 bases removed from V and 2 bases from J, the gap between germline ends came to 9 bases. Germline V gene data show CDR1 as SGHKS and CDR2 as YYEKEE (reference sequence). This CDR3 reads CASSLEAGTYEQYF. CDR3 in DNA: TGTGCCAGCAGCTTGGAAGCGGGCACCTACGAGCAGTACTTC.